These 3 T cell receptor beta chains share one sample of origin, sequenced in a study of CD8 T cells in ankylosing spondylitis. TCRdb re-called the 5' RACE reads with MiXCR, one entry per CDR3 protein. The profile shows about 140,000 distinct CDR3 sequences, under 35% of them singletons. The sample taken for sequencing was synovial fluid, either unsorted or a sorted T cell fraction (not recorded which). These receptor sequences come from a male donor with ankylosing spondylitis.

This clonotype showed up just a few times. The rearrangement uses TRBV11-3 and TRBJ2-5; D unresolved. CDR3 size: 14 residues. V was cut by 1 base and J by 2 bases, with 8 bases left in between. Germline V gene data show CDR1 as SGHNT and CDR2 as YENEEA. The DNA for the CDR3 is TGTGCCAGCAGCTTAGGGGGATATCAAGAGACCCAGTACTTC. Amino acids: CASSLGGYQETQYF.

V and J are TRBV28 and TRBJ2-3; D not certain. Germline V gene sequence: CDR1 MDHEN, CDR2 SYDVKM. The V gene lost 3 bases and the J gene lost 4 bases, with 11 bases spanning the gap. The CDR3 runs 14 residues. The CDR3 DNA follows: TGTGCCAGCAGTTTGTCTCAAGGACCAGATACGCAGTATTTT. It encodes CASSLSQGPDTQYF.

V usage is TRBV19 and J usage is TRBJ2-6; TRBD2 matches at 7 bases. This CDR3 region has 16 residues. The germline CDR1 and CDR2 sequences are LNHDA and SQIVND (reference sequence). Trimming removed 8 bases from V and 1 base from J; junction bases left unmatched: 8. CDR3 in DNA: TGTGCCAGTTTCTCCTGGGGGGGGTCTGGGGCCAACGTCCTGACTTTC. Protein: CASFSWGGSGANVLTF.